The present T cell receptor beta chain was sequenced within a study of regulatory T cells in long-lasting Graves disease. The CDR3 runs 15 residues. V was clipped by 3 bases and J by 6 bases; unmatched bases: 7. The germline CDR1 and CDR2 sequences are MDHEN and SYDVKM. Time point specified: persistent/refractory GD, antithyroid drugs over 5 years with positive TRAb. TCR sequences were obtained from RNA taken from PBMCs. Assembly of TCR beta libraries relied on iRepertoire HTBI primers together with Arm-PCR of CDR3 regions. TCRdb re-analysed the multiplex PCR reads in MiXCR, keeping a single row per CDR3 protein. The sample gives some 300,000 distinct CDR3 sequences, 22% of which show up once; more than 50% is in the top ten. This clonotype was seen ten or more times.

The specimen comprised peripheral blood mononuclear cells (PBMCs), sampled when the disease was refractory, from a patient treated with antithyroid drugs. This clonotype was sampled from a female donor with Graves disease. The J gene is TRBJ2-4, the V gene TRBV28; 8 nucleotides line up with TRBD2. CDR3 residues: CASSFRIAGLNIQYF. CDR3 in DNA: TGTGCCAGCAGTTTTAGAATAGCGGGGTTAAACATTCAGTACTTC. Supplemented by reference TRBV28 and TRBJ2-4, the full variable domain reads DVKVTQSSRYLVKRTGEKVFLECVQDMDHENMFWYRQDPGLGLRLIYFSYDVKMKEKGDIPEGYSVSREKKERFSLILESASTNQTSMYLCASSFRIAGLNIQYFGAGTRLSVL.